This passage covers 3 T cell receptor beta chains from one sample sequenced in a study of cytomegalovirus exposure and HLA in healthy donors. Amplification used 60 Vbeta primers and 13 Jbeta primers. The data were produced by immunoSEQ multiplex PCR, yet TCRdb's version contains in-frame clones alone and is incomplete. The sample lists under 200,000 clones, 80% occurring once. Sample: PBMCs. These receptors all stem from a middle-aged man in good health and CMV-seronegative.

The chain couples TRBV5-5 to TRBJ2-7, with D perhaps matching TRBD2 (6 bases). The V gene's germline CDR1 is SGHKS and CDR2 YYEKEE (reference sequence). Trimming removed 5 bases from V and 3 bases from J, with 15 bases in between. CDR3 length: 14 residues. DNA of the CDR3: TGTGCCAGCAGTTCGGGGACTGGAAACTACGAGCAGTACTTC. Encoded protein: CASSSGTGNYEQYF.

The rearrangement joins TRBV10-3 to TRBJ2-1, with D tentatively TRBD2 (6 bases). The CDR3 runs to 16 residues. V lost 2 bases and J lost 0, with 11 bases in between. Germline CDR1 is ENHRY and CDR2 is SYGVKD. The CDR3 DNA reads TGTGCCATCAGTGAGGATAGCGGATTCTCCTACAATGAGCAGTTCTTC. As protein: CAISEDSGFSYNEQFF.

V is TRBV18 and J is TRBJ2-3; the match to TRBD2 covers 9 bases. Germline lookup yields CDR1 KGHSH and CDR2 LQKENI. Trimming removed 1 base from V and 0 bases from J; junction bases left unmatched: 8. The CDR3 is made up of 18 amino acids. The DNA of the CDR3 is TGTGCCAGCTCACCACTCCTAGCGGGGTACCGAAGCACAGATACGCAGTATTTT. Translated, it gives CASSPLLAGYRSTDTQYF.